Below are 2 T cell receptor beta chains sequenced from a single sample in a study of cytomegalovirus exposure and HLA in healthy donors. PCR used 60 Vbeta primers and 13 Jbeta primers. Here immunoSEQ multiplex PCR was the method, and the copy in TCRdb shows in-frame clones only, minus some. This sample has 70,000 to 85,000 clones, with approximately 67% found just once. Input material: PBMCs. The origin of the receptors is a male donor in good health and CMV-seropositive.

CDR3 residues: CASSSWDLTNEQFF. The CDR3 DNA reads TGTGCCAGCAGCTCCTGGGACTTAACCAATGAGCAGTTCTTC. The V gene is TRBV7-9, the J gene TRBJ2-1; a weak D match, TRBD2 (6 bases). With 4 bases removed from V and 6 bases from J, the gap between germline ends came to 13 bases. Germline V gene data show CDR1 as SEHNR and CDR2 as FQNEAQ (reference sequence). The CDR3 runs 14 residues.

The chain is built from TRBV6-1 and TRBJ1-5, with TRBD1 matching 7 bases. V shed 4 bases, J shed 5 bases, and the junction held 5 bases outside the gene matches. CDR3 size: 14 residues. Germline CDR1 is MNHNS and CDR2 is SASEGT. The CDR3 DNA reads TGTGCCAGCAGTGGACAGGGAAGGTATCAGCCCCAGCATTTT. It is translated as CASSGQGRYQPQHF.